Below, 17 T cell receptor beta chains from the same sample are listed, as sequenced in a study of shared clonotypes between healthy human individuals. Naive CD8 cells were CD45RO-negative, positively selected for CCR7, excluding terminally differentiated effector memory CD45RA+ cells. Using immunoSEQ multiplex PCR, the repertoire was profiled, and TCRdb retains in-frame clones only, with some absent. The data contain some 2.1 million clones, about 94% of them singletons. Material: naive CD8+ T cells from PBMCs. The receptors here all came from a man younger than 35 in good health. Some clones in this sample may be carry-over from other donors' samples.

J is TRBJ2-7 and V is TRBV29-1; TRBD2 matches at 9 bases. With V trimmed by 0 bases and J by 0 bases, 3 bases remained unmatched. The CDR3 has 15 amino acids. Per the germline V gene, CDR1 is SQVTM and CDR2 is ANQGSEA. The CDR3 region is CSVEDAGLASYEQYF. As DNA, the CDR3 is TGCAGCGTTGAAGATGCGGGACTAGCCTCCTACGAGCAGTACTTC.

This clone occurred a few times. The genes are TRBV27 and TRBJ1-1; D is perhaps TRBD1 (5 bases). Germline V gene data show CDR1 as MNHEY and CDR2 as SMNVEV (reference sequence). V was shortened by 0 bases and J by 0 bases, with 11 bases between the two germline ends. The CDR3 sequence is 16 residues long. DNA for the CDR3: TGTGCCAGCAGTTTATCCTGGGGGACCTTGAACACTGAAGCTTTCTTT. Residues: CASSLSWGTLNTEAFF.

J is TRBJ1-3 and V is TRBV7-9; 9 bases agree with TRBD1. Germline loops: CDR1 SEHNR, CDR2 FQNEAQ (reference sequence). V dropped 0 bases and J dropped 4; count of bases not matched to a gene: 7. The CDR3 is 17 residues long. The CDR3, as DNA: TGTGCCAGCAGCTTAGCCTGGACAGGGGAGACGGGAAACACCATATATTTT. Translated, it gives CASSLAWTGETGNTIYF.

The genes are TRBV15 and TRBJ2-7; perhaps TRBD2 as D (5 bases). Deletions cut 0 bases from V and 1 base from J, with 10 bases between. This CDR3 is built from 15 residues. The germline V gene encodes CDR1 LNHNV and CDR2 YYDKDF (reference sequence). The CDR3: CATSRDRGYSYEQYF. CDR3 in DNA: TGTGCCACCAGCAGAGATCGCGGGTATTCCTACGAGCAGTACTTC.

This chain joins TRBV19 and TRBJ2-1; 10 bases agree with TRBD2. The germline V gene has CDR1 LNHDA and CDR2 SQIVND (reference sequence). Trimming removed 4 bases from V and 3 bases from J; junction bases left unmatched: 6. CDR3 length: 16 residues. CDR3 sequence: CASSRELAGVYNEQFF. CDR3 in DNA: TGTGCCAGTAGTAGGGAGCTAGCGGGAGTCTACAATGAGCAGTTCTTC. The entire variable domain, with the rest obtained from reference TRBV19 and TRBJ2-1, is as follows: DGGITQSPKYLFRKEGQNVTLSCEQNLNHDAMYWYRQDPGQGLRLIYYSQIVNDFQKGDIAEGYSVSREKKESFPLTVTSAQKNPTAFYLCASSRELAGVYNEQFFGPGTRLTVL.

CDR3 protein: CASTRRSSYEQYF. CDR3 DNA sequence: TGCGCCAGTACCAGGAGGAGCTCCTACGAGCAGTACTTC. The rearrangement joins TRBV10-2 to TRBJ2-7; the D gene is possibly TRBD2 (5 bases). The CDR3 has 13 amino acids. The V gene's germline CDR1 is WSHSY and CDR2 SAAADI. Trimming left V 9 bases short and J 0 bases short, with 12 bases between.

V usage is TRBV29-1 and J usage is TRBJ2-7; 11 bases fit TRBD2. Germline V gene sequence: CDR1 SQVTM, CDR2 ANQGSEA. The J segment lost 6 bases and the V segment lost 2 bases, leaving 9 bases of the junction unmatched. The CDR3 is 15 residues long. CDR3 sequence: CSVEQTSGKFSEQYF. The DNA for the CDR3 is TGCAGCGTTGAACAGACTAGCGGGAAATTCTCCGAGCAGTACTTC.

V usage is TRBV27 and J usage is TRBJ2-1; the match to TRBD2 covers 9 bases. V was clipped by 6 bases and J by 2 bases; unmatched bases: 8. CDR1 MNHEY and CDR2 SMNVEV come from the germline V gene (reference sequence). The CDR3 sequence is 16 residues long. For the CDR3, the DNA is TGTGCCAGCAGCCCTTTAGCGGGAGTCCCCTACAATGAGCAGTTCTTC. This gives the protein CASSPLAGVPYNEQFF.

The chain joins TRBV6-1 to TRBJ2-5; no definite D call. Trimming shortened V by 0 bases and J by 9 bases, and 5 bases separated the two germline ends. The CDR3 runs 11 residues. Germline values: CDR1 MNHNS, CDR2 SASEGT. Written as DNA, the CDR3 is TGTGCCAGCAGTGAAGCGGGTGCCCAGTACTTC. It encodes CASSEAGAQYF.

The chain's CDR3 is CASSEGQGVSYGYTF. The CDR3 DNA reads TGTGCCAGCAGCGAAGGACAGGGGGTCTCCTATGGCTACACCTTC. The chain uses TRBV9 and TRBJ1-2, with 10 bases identical to TRBD1. The CDR3 has 15 residues. The germline V gene encodes CDR1 SGDLS and CDR2 YYNGEE. Trimming removed 3 bases from V and 4 bases from J; junction bases left unmatched: 6.

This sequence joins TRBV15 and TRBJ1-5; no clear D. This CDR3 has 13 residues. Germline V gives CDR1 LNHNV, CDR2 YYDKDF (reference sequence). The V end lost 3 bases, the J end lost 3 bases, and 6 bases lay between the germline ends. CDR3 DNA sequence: TGTGCCACCAGCAGTTTAACCAATCAGCCCCAGCATTTT. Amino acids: CATSSLTNQPQHF.

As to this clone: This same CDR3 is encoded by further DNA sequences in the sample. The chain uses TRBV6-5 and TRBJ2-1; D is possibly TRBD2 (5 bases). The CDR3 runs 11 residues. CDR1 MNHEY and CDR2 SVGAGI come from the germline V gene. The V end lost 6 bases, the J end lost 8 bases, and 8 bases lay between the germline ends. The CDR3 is CASSLGDEQFF. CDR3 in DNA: TGTGCCAGCAGCCTCGGGGATGAGCAGTTCTTC.

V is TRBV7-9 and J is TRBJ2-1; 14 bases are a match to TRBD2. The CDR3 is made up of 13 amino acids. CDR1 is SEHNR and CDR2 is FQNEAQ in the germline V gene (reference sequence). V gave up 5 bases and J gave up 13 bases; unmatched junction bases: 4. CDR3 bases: TGTGCCAGCAGCCCGGGACTAGCGGGAGATCAGTTCTTC. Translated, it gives CASSPGLAGDQFF.

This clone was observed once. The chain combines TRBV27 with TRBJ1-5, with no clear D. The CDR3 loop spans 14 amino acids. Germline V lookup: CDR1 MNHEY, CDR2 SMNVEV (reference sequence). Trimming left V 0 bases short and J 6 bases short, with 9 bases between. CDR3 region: CASSLSKVGQPQHF. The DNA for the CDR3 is TGTGCCAGCAGTTTATCGAAGGTTGGTCAGCCCCAGCATTTT.

The DNA of the CDR3 is TGTGCCAGCAGTTTATTGGGGGACAGGGCGGACACTGAAGCTTTCTTT. Protein: CASSLLGDRADTEAFF. The chain links TRBV27 to TRBJ1-1; the match to TRBD1 covers 9 bases. This CDR3 has 16 amino acids. The germline V gene encodes CDR1 MNHEY and CDR2 SMNVEV (reference sequence). Germline trimming cut 1 base from V and 3 bases from J; bases unmatched to any gene: 6.

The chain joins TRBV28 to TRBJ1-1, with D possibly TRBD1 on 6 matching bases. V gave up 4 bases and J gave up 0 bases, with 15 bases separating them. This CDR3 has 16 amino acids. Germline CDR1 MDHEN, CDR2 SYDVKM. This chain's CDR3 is CASSSVTGSMNTEAFF. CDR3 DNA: TGTGCCAGCAGTTCGGTCACAGGGAGTATGAACACTGAAGCTTTCTTT.

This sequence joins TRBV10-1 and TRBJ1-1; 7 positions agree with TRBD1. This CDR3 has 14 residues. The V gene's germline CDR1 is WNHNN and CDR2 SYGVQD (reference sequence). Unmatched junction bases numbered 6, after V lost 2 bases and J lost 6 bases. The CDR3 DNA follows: TGCGCCAGCAGTGAGGGGACAGTAGGGTCTGAAGCTTTCTTT. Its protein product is CASSEGTVGSEAFF.